The sequence of this T cell receptor beta chain was determined in a study of blood T cells in healthy people across ages. CDR3 length: 13 amino acids. Trimming removed 6 bases from V and 7 bases from J, with 16 bases in between. Looked up from germline, CDR1 is SQVTM and CDR2 is ANQGSEA. A second PCR of roughly 7 to 11 cycles used a sample-barcoded 5' primer and a J-beta primer mix. Unique molecular identifiers of 12 random nucleotides labeled each cDNA. TCRdb ran MiXCR on the 5' RACE reads and lists one entry per CDR3 protein. The sample has 1.5 million to 2 million distinct CDR3 sequences; 30% to 40% are singletons. Each donor was a healthy Caucasian individual from Russia, aged roughly 6 to 100. At least 5 micrograms of total RNA were extracted per sample.

This chain connects TRBV29-1 to TRBJ1-5; D may be TRBD1 (5 bases). Sequencing was carried out using blood. This sequence was found in a human donor in good health. The CDR3 DNA sequence: TGCAGCGTAATGCAGGGTACCGAGCAGCCCCAGCATTTT. As protein: CSVMQGTEQPQHF.